This T cell receptor (beta chain) was sequenced for a study of PD-1 blockade in classical Hodgkin lymphoma. In the study overall: Patients got intravenous nivolumab 3 mg/kg every 2 weeks. Study results and limitations: Reported baseline diversity: healthy donors highest, relapsed/refractory patients lowest.

Following autologous stem cell transplantation, relapse occurred in every patient, and exposure to brentuximab vedotin varied. Responses achieved at best were complete response, partial response or progressive disease. Measured with immunoSEQ multiplex PCR; TCRdb has only the in-frame clones, and not every one. The profile shows around 26,000 clones, almost 70% of them singletons. Germline values: CDR1 SGHAT, CDR2 FQDESV (reference sequence). The CDR3 is 19 amino acids. With 3 bases removed from V and 4 bases from J, the gap between germline ends came to 27 bases. This clone came up once. Its cognate antigen is unknown.

The sequence came from a human donor with classical Hodgkin lymphoma. This sample comprised peripheral blood mononuclear cells (PBMCs), obtained at baseline. V and J are TRBV11-1 and TRBJ1-1; D call uncertain. The CDR3 DNA sequence: TGTGCCAGCAGCTTTTCTGATTTTCTAGGATGGGGAGAAGGCACTGAAGCTTTCTTT. It yields the protein CASSFSDFLGWGEGTEAFF.